This passage covers 21 T cell receptor beta chains from one sample sequenced in a study of radiotherapy plus CTLA-4 blockade in lung cancer. Assay: immunoSEQ multiplex PCR; the TCRdb copy retains only in-frame clones and omits some. The profile shows 70,000 to 90,000 clones, approximately 84% of them singletons. The sample here was peripheral blood, taken from a patient treated with radiotherapy plus ipilimumab. The source of these receptors is a human donor with non-small cell lung cancer who had stable disease on radiotherapy plus ipilimumab.

A note on this clone: The junction does not match germline at one end; this may be a read error. The chain links TRBV2 to TRBJ2-6; TRBD2 aligns across 7 bases. CDR1 is SNHLY and CDR2 is FYNNEI in the germline V gene. CDR3 length: 16 amino acids. As DNA, the CDR3 is TGTGCCAGCAGTAAAGCGGGAACCCCTGGGGCCAACGTCCTGACTTTC. Its protein is CASSKAGTPGANVLTF.

This sequence joins TRBV2 and TRBJ1-2; unclear D gene. Germline V CDR1 and CDR2: SNHLY, FYNNEI. V was shortened by 4 bases and J by 5 bases, with 17 bases between the two germline ends. The CDR3 covers 15 residues. This CDR3 reads CASSVTSPVTYGYTF. The DNA for the CDR3 is TGTGCCAGCAGTGTAACGTCTCCTGTGACGTATGGCTACACCTTC.

This clone occurred once. This chain connects TRBV28 to TRBJ2-2; 7 positions agree with TRBD1. This CDR3 is 14 amino acids long. The junction had 6 bases not matched to a gene; V was cut back by 6 bases and J by 5 bases. The germline V gene has CDR1 MDHEN and CDR2 SYDVKM. The CDR3 DNA sequence: TGTGCCAGCAGCATCCCACAGGGGACCGGGGAGCTGTTTTTT. This gives the protein CASSIPQGTGELFF.

This chain joins TRBV30 and TRBJ1-5, with D hard to call. The CDR3 loop spans 13 amino acids. V dropped 3 bases and J dropped 0 bases, with 6 bases sitting between them. Germline CDR1 GTSNPN, CDR2 SVGIG (reference sequence). The CDR3 loop reads CAWSGDSNQPQHF. CDR3 nucleotide sequence: TGTGCCTGGAGCGGAGATAGCAATCAGCCCCAGCATTTT.

The rearrangement links TRBV4-2 to TRBJ2-7; no firm D call. CDR3 length: 15 amino acids. Trimming stripped 0 bases from V and 3 bases from J, with 12 bases between. Per germline, CDR1 LGHNA and CDR2 YNFKEQ. The CDR3 nucleotides read TGTGCCAGCAGCCAAGATTGGGCCCAGTTCTACGAGCAGTACTTC. Amino acids: CASSQDWAQFYEQYF.

The rearrangement links TRBV7-2 to TRBJ1-1; the D gene is possibly TRBD1 (5 bases). Germline loops: CDR1 SGHTA, CDR2 FQGNSA. This CDR3 has 12 residues. Trimming took off 5 bases at V and 7 bases at J, with 11 bases between the two ends. The CDR3, as DNA: TGTGCCAGCAGCGAACGACAGCATGAAGCTTTCTTT. Protein product: CASSERQHEAFF.

The chain is built from TRBV2 and TRBJ1-6, with D unresolved. CDR3 length equals 14 residues. V gave up 1 base and J gave up 7 bases, with 8 bases separating them. CDR1 and CDR2 from the germline V gene are SNHLY and FYNNEI. The CDR3 sequence: CASSEGRRNSPLHF. The CDR3 nucleotides are TGTGCCAGCAGTGAAGGCAGGCGGAATTCACCCCTCCACTTT.

This clone appeared a few times. The CDR3 reads CARVADEQFF. The CDR3 DNA reads as TGCGCCAGGGTGGCGGATGAGCAGTTCTTC. The chain joins TRBV5-1 to TRBJ2-1; unclear D gene. Germline V gives CDR1 SGHRS, CDR2 YFSETQ. Trimming pared 8 bases from V and 8 bases from J, leaving 8 bases between. The CDR3 has 10 residues.

The chain employs TRBV6-5 and TRBJ1-1; 8 bases align to TRBD1. V lost 8 bases, J lost 5 bases, and 13 bases stayed unmatched. From germline, CDR1 is MNHEY and CDR2 SVGAGI. The CDR3 has 15 amino acids. In nucleotides, the CDR3 is TGTGCCAGCTCCATCCGGACAGGGTTTGGTACTGAAGCTTTCTTT. Protein product: CASSIRTGFGTEAFF.

The rearrangement joins TRBV30 to TRBJ1-1; D not certain. Germline V lookup: CDR1 GTSNPN, CDR2 SVGIG (reference sequence). The CDR3 has 14 amino acids. V was pared by 4 bases and J by 6 bases, with 18 bases between. CDR3 bases: TGTGCCTGGAACTCCTTCCCCGGAGGAGCTGAAGCTTTCTTT. It yields the protein CAWNSFPGGAEAFF.

V and J are TRBV5-4 and TRBJ2-5, with a possible D match to TRBD1 (6 bases). The CDR3 loop spans 14 amino acids. The ends were cut back, 4 bases at V and 1 base at J, with 11 bases in the middle. Germline V gene sequence: CDR1 SGHNT, CDR2 YYREEE (reference sequence). CDR3 sequence: CASSPGTTQETQYF. The CDR3 bases are TGTGCCAGCAGCCCGGGGACAACCCAAGAGACCCAGTACTTC.

The V gene is TRBV6-5, the J gene TRBJ1-1; tentatively, D is TRBD1 (5 bases). Germline-derived CDR1 and CDR2 are MNHEY and SVGAGI. The CDR3 has 15 residues. The V and J ends lost 4 bases and 1 base respectively, with 13 bases between them. CDR3 amino acids: CASSSRDRRNTEAFF. For the CDR3, the DNA is TGTGCCAGCAGTTCACGGGACCGAAGGAACACTGAAGCTTTCTTT.

The rearrangement uses TRBV10-2 and TRBJ2-7; 8 bases align to TRBD1. The CDR3 has 14 residues. Unmatched junction bases numbered 4, after V lost 4 bases and J lost 2 bases. Germline V gene sequence: CDR1 WSHSY, CDR2 SAAADI. The CDR3 reads CASSGGTGPYEQYF. The CDR3 DNA reads as TGCGCCAGCAGTGGCGGGACAGGTCCCTACGAGCAGTACTTC.

This clone was seen more than once but under ten times. The chain employs TRBV4-1 and TRBJ2-7; 13 bases match TRBD2. The CDR3 covers 17 residues. V shed 4 bases and J 5 bases; nucleotides not matched to a gene: 11. CDR1 is MGHRA, CDR2 YSYEKL, per germline. As DNA, the CDR3 is TGCGCCAGCAGCCCGGGACTAGCGGGACCCCGGCGCCACGAGCAGTACTTC. Its protein is CASSPGLAGPRRHEQYF.

The genes are TRBV25-1 and TRBJ2-3; D is ambiguous. CDR1 is MGHDK and CDR2 is SYGVNS in the germline V gene. V was cut by 8 bases and J by 4 bases, with 10 bases left in between. The CDR3 loop spans 12 amino acids. Here the CDR3 reads CASGLVADTQYF. As DNA, the CDR3 is TGTGCCAGCGGATTAGTGGCAGATACGCAGTATTTT. The whole variable domain, remainder taken from reference TRBV25-1 and TRBJ2-3, is EADIYQTPRYLVIGTGKKITLECSQTMGHDKMYWYQQDPGMELHLIHYSYGVNSTEKGDLSSESTVSRIRTEHFPLTLESARPSHTSQYLCASGLVADTQYFGPGTRLTVL.

The chain uses TRBV6-4 and TRBJ2-7, with D hard to call. The V gene's germline CDR1 is MRHNA and CDR2 SNTAGT. V was shortened by 0 bases and J by 4 bases, with 22 bases between the two germline ends. The CDR3 totals 18 residues. CDR3 sequence (DNA): TGTGCCAGCAGTGACTCGATAGGGTTTAGGCCTCGGATATACGAGCAGTACTTC. It encodes CASSDSIGFRPRIYEQYF.

The CDR3 DNA reads as TGTGCCAGCAGCGGACAGGGCCACAATGAGCAGTTCTTC. This sequence encodes CASSGQGHNEQFF. The V call is TRBV11-3, the J call TRBJ2-1; 8 positions agree with TRBD1. The J segment lost 5 bases and the V segment lost 5 bases, leaving 2 bases of the junction unmatched. Germline loops: CDR1 SGHNT, CDR2 YENEEA. The CDR3 contains 13 residues.

The rearrangement links TRBV27 to TRBJ2-7, with D unclear. The J call is in doubt because the DNA end fits TRBJ2-5 better. The CDR3 is 15 residues long. Germline CDR1 and CDR2: MNHEY and SMNVEV (reference sequence). The CDR3 protein is CASSLHWTAQETQYF. The DNA for the CDR3 is TGTGCCAGCAGTCTCCACTGGACGGCCCAAGAGACCCAGTACTTC.

The rearrangement joins TRBV5-1 to TRBJ2-3; D possibly corresponds to TRBD2 (5 bases). Germline CDR1 and CDR2: SGHRS and YFSETQ. Trimming removed 4 bases at V and 0 bases at J, with 9 bases between. The CDR3 contains 14 residues. DNA for the CDR3: TGCGCCAGCAGCAGCGGAACTAGCACAGATACGCAGTATTTT. Its translation: CASSSGTSTDTQYF.

The rearrangement joins TRBV30 to TRBJ2-2, with TRBD2 matching over 8 bases. After removal of 3 bases from V and 3 bases from J, the junction contained 3 bases not matched to a gene. Germline CDR1 reads GTSNPN; CDR2 reads SVGIG (reference sequence). This CDR3 contains 14 residues. The CDR3 protein is CAWRFSGDTGELFF. The CDR3 nucleotides are TGTGCCTGGAGATTTAGCGGGGACACCGGGGAGCTGTTTTTT.

This clone was seen a handful of times. The V and J genes are TRBV19 and TRBJ1-1, with D tentatively TRBD1 (5 bases). This CDR3 is built from 14 residues. With 5 bases removed from V and 1 base from J, the gap between germline ends came to 11 bases. Germline V gene sequence: CDR1 LNHDA, CDR2 SQIVND (reference sequence). The CDR3 region has the DNA TGTGCCAGTAGTCCCGGGACGGCGAACACTGAAGCTTTCTTT. Amino acid sequence: CASSPGTANTEAFF.